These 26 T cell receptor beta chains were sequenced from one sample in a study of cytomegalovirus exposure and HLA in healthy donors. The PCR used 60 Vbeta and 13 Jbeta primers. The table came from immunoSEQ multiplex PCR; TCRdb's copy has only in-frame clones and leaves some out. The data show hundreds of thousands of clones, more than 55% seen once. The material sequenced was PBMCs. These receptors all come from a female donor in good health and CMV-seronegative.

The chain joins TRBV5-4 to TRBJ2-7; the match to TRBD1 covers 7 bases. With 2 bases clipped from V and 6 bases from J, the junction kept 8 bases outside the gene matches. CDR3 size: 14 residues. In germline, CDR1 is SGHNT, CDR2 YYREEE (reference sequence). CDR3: CASSLGLTGREQYF. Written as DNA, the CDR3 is TGTGCCAGCAGCTTAGGCCTGACAGGGCGCGAGCAGTACTTC.

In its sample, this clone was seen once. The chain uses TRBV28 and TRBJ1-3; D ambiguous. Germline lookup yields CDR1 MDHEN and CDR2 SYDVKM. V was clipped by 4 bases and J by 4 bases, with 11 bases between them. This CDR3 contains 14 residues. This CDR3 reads CASSSPGFGNTIYF. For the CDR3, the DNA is TGTGCCAGCAGTTCCCCGGGGTTCGGAAACACCATATATTTT. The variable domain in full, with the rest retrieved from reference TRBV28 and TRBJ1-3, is DVKVTQSSRYLVKRTGEKVFLECVQDMDHENMFWYRQDPGLGLRLIYFSYDVKMKEKGDIPEGYSVSREKKERFSLILESASTNQTSMYLCASSSPGFGNTIYFGEGSWLTVV.

The CDR3 sequence: CASSLADFYNSGLPSVYNEQFF. The CDR3 DNA reads as TGCGCCAGCAGCTTGGCCGATTTTTACAACAGCGGGCTCCCTTCTGTCTACAATGAGCAGTTCTTC. V usage is TRBV5-1 and J usage is TRBJ2-1, with D possibly TRBD2 on 6 matching bases. The CDR3 length is 22 residues. The germline gives CDR1 SGHRS, CDR2 YFSETQ. The V end lost 0 bases, the J end lost 3 bases, and 31 bases lay between the germline ends. The full variable domain, completed using reference TRBV5-1 and TRBJ2-1, is KAGVTQTPRYLIKTRGQQVTLSCSPISGHRSVSWYQQTPGQGLQFLFEYFSETQRNKGNFPGRFSGRQFSNSRSEMNVSTLELGDSALYLCASSLADFYNSGLPSVYNEQFFGPGTRLTVL.

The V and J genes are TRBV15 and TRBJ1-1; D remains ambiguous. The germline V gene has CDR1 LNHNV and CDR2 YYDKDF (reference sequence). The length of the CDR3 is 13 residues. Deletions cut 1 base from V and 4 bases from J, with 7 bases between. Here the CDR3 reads CATSRGEGTEAFF. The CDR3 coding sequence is TGTGCCACCAGCAGAGGCGAGGGCACTGAAGCTTTCTTT.

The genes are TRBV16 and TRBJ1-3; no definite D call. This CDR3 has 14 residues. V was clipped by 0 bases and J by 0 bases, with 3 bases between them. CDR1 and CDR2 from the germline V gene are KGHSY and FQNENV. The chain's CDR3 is CASSQSYSGNTIYF. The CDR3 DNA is TGTGCCAGCAGCCAATCGTACTCTGGAAACACCATATATTTT. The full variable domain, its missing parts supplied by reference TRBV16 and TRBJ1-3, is GEEVAQTPKHLVRGEGQKAKLYCAPIKGHSYVFWYQQVLKNEFKFLISFQNENVFDETGMPKERFSAKCLPNSPCSLEIQATKLEDSAVYFCASSQSYSGNTIYFGEGSWLTVV.

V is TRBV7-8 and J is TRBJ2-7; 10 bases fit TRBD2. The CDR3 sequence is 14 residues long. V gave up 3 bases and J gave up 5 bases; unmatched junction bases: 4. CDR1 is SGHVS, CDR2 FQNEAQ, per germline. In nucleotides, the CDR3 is TGTGCCAGCAGCTTGCTAGCGGGAGTCAACGAGCAGTACTTC. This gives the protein CASSLLAGVNEQYF.

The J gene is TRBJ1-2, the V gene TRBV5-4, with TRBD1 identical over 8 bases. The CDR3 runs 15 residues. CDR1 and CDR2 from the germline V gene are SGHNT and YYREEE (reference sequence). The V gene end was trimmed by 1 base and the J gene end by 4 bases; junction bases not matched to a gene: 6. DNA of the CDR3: TGTGCCAGCAGCTTGCCCGGGACAGGCACCTATGGCTACACCTTC. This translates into CASSLPGTGTYGYTF.

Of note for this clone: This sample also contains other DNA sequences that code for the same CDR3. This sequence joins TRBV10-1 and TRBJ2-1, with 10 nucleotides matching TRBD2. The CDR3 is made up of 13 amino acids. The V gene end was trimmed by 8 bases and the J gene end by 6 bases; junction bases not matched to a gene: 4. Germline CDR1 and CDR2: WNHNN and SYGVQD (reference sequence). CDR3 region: CASGLAGGNEQFF. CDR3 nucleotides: TGCGCCAGCGGATTAGCGGGAGGCAATGAGCAGTTCTTC.

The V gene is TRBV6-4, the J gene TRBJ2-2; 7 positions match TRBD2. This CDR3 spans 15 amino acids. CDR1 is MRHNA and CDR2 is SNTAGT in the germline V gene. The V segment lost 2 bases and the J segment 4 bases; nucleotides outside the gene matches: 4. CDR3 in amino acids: CASSDSAGVTGELFF. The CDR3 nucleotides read TGTGCCAGCAGTGACAGCGCGGGGGTCACCGGGGAGCTGTTTTTT.

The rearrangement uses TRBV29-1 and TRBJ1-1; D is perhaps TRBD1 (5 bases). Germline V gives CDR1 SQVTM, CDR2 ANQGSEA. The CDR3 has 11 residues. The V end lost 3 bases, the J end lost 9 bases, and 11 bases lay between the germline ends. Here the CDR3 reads CSVEVRGKAFF. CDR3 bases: TGCAGCGTTGAGGTTAGGGGTAAAGCTTTCTTT. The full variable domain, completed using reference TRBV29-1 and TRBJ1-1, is SAVISQKPSRDICQRGTSLTIQCQVDSQVTMMFWYRQQPGQSLTLIATANQGSEATYESGFVIDKFPISRPNLTFSTLTVSNMSPEDSSIYLCSVEVRGKAFFGQGTRLTVV.

CDR3 loop: CASSTLGSGNQPQHF. In DNA form, the CDR3 reads TGCGCCAGCAGCACCCTAGGGTCGGGAAATCAGCCCCAGCATTTT. This chain links TRBV4-1 with TRBJ1-5; D is undetermined. V lost 5 bases, J lost 4 bases, and 15 bases lay in between. This CDR3 region has 15 residues. Germline assignment: CDR1 MGHRA and CDR2 YSYEKL.

In nucleotides, the CDR3 is TGTGCCAGCAGTTTCGACAGGGGTATTCCCTACGAGCAGTACTTC. It is translated as CASSFDRGIPYEQYF. The chain couples TRBV6-1 to TRBJ2-7; 8 positions agree with TRBD1. The CDR3 runs to 15 residues. Germline V gives CDR1 MNHNS, CDR2 SASEGT. The J segment lost 2 bases and the V segment lost 5 bases, leaving 8 bases of the junction unmatched.

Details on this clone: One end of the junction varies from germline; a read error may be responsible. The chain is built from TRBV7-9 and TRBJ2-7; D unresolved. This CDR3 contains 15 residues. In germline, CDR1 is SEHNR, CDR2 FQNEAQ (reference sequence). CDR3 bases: TGTGCCAGCAGCCTTACAGTACCCCCCTTCCACGAGCAGCACTTC. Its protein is CASSLTVPPFHEQHF.

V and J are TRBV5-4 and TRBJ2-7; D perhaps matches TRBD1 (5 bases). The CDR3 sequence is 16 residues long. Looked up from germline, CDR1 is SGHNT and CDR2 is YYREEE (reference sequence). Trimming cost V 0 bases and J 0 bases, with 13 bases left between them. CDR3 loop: CASSLGQQPSSYEQYF. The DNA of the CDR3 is TGTGCCAGCAGCTTGGGACAGCAGCCGAGCTCCTACGAGCAGTACTTC.

CDR3 nucleotides: TGTGCCAGCAGTTTATCCCAGGGTGGTAGGAATGAGCAGTTCTTC. It translates to CASSLSQGGRNEQFF. J is TRBJ2-1 and V is TRBV27; D might be TRBD1 (5 bases). The CDR3 has 15 residues. Per germline, CDR1 MNHEY and CDR2 SMNVEV (reference sequence). Trimming removed 0 bases at V and 7 bases at J, with 13 bases between.

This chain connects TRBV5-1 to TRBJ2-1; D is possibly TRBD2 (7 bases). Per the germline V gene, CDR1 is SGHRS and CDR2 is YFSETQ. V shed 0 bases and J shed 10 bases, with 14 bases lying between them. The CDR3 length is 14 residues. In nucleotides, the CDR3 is TGCGCCAGCAGCTTGGAATCGGGGGGCGGCGAGCAGTTCTTC. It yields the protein CASSLESGGGEQFF. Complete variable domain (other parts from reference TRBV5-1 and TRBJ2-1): KAGVTQTPRYLIKTRGQQVTLSCSPISGHRSVSWYQQTPGQGLQFLFEYFSETQRNKGNFPGRFSGRQFSNSRSEMNVSTLELGDSALYLCASSLESGGGEQFFGPGTRLTVL.

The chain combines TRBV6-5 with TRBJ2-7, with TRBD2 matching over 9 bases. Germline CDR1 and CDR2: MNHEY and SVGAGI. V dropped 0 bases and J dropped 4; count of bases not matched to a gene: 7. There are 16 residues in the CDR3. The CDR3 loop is CASSYSTSSGKYEQYF. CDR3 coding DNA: TGTGCCAGCAGTTACTCGACTTCTAGCGGGAAATACGAGCAGTACTTC.

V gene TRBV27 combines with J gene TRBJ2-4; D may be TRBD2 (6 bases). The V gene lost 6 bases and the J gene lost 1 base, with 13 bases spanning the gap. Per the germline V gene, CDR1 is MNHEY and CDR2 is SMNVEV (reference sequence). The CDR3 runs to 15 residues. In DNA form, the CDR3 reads TGTGCCAGCAGGGATTTCAGCGGGGCCAAAAACATTCAGTACTTC. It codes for CASRDFSGAKNIQYF.

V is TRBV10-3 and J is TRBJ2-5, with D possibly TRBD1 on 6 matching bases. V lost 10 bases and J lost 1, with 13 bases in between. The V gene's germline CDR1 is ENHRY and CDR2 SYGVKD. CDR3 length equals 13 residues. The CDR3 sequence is CASHGTLQETQYF. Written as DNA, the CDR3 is TGTGCCAGCCACGGGACACTCCAAGAGACCCAGTACTTC.

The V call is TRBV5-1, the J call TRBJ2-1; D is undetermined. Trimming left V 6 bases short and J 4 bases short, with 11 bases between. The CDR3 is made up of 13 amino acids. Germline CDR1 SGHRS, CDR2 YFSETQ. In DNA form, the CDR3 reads TGCGCCAGCACCGGTGCAGGATACAATGAGCAGTTCTTC. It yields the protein CASTGAGYNEQFF.

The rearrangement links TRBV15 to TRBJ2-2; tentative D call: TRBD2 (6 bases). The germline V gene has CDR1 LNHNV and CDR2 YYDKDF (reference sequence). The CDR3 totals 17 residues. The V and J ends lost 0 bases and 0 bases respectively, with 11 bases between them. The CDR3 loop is CATSRDSVAANTGELFF. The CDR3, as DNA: TGTGCCACCAGCAGAGATTCGGTAGCGGCGAACACCGGGGAGCTGTTTTTT.

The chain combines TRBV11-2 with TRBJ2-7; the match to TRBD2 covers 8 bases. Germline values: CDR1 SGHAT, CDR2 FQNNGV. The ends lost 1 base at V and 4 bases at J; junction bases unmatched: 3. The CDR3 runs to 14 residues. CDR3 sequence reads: CASSLAGGPYEQYF. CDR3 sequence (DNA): TGTGCCAGCAGCTTAGCGGGAGGGCCATACGAGCAGTACTTC.

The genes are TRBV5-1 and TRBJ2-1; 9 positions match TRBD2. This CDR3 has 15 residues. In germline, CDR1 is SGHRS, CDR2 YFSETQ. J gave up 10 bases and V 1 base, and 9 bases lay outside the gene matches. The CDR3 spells CASSLSGLAIEEQFF. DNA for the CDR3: TGCGCCAGCAGCTTGAGCGGACTAGCGATAGAAGAGCAGTTCTTC.

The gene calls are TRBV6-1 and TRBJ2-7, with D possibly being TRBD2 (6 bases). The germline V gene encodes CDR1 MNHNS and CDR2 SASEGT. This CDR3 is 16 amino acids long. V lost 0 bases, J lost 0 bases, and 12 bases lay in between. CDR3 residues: CASSEAGSGLSYEQYF. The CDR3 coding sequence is TGTGCCAGCAGTGAAGCCGGTAGCGGCCTCTCCTACGAGCAGTACTTC.

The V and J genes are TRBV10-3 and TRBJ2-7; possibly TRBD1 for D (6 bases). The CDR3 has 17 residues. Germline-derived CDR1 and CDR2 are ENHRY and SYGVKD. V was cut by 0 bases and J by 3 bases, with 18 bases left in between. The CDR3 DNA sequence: TGTGCCATCAGTGAGTCGATCCTGGGACAACCCAACTACGAGCAGTACTTC. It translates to CAISESILGQPNYEQYF.

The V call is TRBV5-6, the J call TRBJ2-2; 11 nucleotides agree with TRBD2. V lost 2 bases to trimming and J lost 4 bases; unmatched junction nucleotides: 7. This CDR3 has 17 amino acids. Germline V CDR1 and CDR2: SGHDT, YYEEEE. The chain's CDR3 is CASSFFRLAGTTGELFF. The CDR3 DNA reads TGTGCCAGCAGCTTCTTTAGACTAGCGGGGACCACCGGGGAGCTGTTTTTT.